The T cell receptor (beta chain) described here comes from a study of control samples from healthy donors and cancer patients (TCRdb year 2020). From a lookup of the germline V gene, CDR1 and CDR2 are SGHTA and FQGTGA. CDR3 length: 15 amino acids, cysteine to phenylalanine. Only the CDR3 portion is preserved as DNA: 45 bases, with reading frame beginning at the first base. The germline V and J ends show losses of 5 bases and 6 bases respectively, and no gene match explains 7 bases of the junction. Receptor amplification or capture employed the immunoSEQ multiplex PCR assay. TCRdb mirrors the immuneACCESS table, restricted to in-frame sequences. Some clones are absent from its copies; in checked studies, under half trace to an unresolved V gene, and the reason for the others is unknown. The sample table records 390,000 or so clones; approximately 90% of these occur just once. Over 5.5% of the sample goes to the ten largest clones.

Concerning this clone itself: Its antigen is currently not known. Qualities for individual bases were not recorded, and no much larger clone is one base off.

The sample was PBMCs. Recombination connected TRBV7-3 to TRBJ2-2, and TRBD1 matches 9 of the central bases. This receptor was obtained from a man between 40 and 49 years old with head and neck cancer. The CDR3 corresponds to CASSLMDRGAGELFF. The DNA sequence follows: TGTGCCAGCAGCCTAATGGACAGGGGAGCCGGGGAGCTGTTTTTT.